This passage covers 9 T cell receptor beta chains from one sample sequenced in a study of response to subunit inactivated influenza vaccine (dated by TCRdb to between 2017 and 2018). The method was RT-PCR. Instrument used: Illumina HiSeq 2500. The public reads were run again by TCRdb, first through fastp at Q25 and then through MiXCR, and only productive beta chains were kept. Every distinct CDR3 protein forms one entry, paired with its most common genes and DNA. This sample is represented by a few hundred thousand distinct CDR3 sequences; 12% to 15% of them were singletons. 11% of the sample is taken by the ten largest. The sample in question was PBMCs from blood, obtained about 11 days after vaccination. These receptors were collected from a man between 50 and 59 years old who received an inactivated influenza vaccine. Donor details come from another sample of the same person, matched by shared clones.

This clonotype was seen a few times. J is TRBJ1-2 and V is TRBV7-9; unclear D gene. CDR1 and CDR2 from the germline V gene are SEHNR and FQNEAQ (reference sequence). V was pared by 5 bases and J by 8 bases, with 6 bases between. There are 10 residues in the CDR3. The CDR3 spells CASSPTGYTF. For the CDR3, the DNA is TGTGCCAGCAGCCCGACAGGCTACACCTTC.

This clonotype showed up just a few times. The chain carries TRBV25-1 and TRBJ2-7, with 11 positions matching TRBD1. From germline, CDR1 is MGHDK and CDR2 SYGVNS. This CDR3 comprises 16 residues. V shed 0 bases and J 7 bases; nucleotides not matched to a gene: 8. The CDR3 spells CASSEYPGQGAGEQYF. CDR3 nucleotide sequence: TGTGCCAGCAGTGAATACCCTGGACAGGGGGCGGGTGAGCAGTACTTC.

This clonotype was counted only a few times. The chain couples TRBV20-1 to TRBJ2-7; TRBD1 aligns across 8 bases. The junction had 3 bases not matched to a gene; V was cut back by 3 bases and J by 2 bases. The length of the CDR3 is 13 residues. Germline CDR1 and CDR2: DFQATT and SNEGSKA (reference sequence). CDR3 sequence (DNA): TGCAGTGCTAGGACAGGGGAGCCCTACGAGCAGTACTTC. Translating it yields CSARTGEPYEQYF.

This clonotype was counted ten times or more. The chain is built from TRBV5-1 and TRBJ2-2, with TRBD2 matching over 9 bases. CDR1 and CDR2 from the germline V gene are SGHRS and YFSETQ. J gave up 6 bases and V 4 bases, and 4 bases lay outside the gene matches. The CDR3 covers 14 residues. The chain's CDR3 is CASSPGLASGELFF. The CDR3 DNA is TGCGCCAGCAGCCCGGGACTAGCATCCGGGGAGCTGTTTTTT. Variable domain in full (rest from reference TRBV5-1 and TRBJ2-2): KAGVTQTPRYLIKTRGQQVTLSCSPISGHRSVSWYQQTPGQGLQFLFEYFSETQRNKGNFPGRFSGRQFSNSRSEMNVSTLELGDSALYLCASSPGLASGELFFGEGSRLTVL.

This clonotype was counted a few times. V is TRBV12-3 or TRBV12-4 and J is TRBJ2-1; tentative D call: TRBD2 (6 bases). The CDR3 runs 13 residues. Trimming removed 0 bases from V and 6 bases from J, with 6 bases in between. The CDR3 loop is CASSLAEGNEQFF. The CDR3 DNA reads as TGTGCCAGCAGTTTAGCGGAGGGCAATGAGCAGTTCTTC.

The table lists this clonotype with a few counts. The genes are TRBV24-1 and TRBJ2-3, with 10 bases fitting TRBD2. The length of the CDR3 is 17 residues. CDR1 and CDR2 (germline): KGHDR, SFDVKD. Losses at the gene ends were 4 bases for V and 4 bases for J; bases not matched to a gene: 10. CDR3 sequence (DNA): TGTGCCACCAGTGACCCTAGCGGGAGCGGTATGTCAGATACGCAGTATTTT. This sequence encodes CATSDPSGSGMSDTQYF.

V and J are TRBV5-1 and TRBJ2-2; 11 bases fit TRBD2. The CDR3 is 16 amino acids. The germline CDR1 and CDR2 sequences are SGHRS and YFSETQ. Trimming at V came to 2 bases and at J to 6 bases, leaving 6 bases not matched to a gene. The CDR3 sequence: CASSFLTSGASGELFF. Here the CDR3 DNA reads TGCGCCAGCAGCTTTTTGACTAGCGGGGCGTCCGGGGAGCTGTTTTTT.

This clonotype has more than one count but fewer than ten. The genes are TRBV29-1 and TRBJ2-3; 11 nucleotides align to TRBD2. CDR1 and CDR2 (germline): SQVTM, ANQGSEA. V lost 6 bases, J lost 6 bases, and 8 bases stayed unmatched. The CDR3 has 14 amino acids. CDR3 in DNA: TGCAGCGTGAGGTCTAGCGGGAGGCGCGATACGCAGTATTTT. Encoded protein: CSVRSSGRRDTQYF.

At least ten counts were recorded for this clonotype. The chain recombines TRBV7-9 with TRBJ2-5; D possibly corresponds to TRBD1 (6 bases). This CDR3 region has 15 residues. The germline V and J ends were trimmed by 2 bases and 2 bases, with 12 bases remaining between them. Per germline, CDR1 SEHNR and CDR2 FQNEAQ (reference sequence). CDR3 protein: CASSLSLRGQETQYF. The CDR3 DNA follows: TGTGCCAGCAGCTTAAGTCTCAGGGGTCAAGAGACCCAGTACTTC. Complete variable domain (other parts from reference TRBV7-9 and TRBJ2-5): DTGVSQNPRHKITKRGQNVTFRCDPISEHNRLYWYRQTLGQGPEFLTYFQNEAQLEKSRLLSDRFSAERPKGSFSTLEIQRTEQGDSAMYLCASSLSLRGQETQYFGPGTRLLVL.